Listed here is a single T cell receptor (beta chain). The sample comes from a study of chronic HIV infection and antiretroviral therapy. TCRdb re-called the 5' RACE reads with MiXCR, one entry per CDR3 protein. The table lists some 37,000 distinct CDR3 sequences, roughly 8% of them singletons. This TCR derives from an adult who had HIV and had not received antiretroviral therapy, or was an uninfected healthy control (not recorded which). Sequences were obtained from peripheral blood.

The CDR3 sequence is CASSGTDLAKNIQYF. The CDR3 coding sequence is TGTGCCAGCAGTGGGACAGATTTAGCCAAAAACATTCAGTACTTC. This rearrangement joins TRBV28 to TRBJ2-4, with 7 positions matching TRBD1. The CDR3 is 15 amino acids. V trimming: 5 bases; J trimming: 0 bases; junction bases outside the gene matches: 4. Per the germline V gene, CDR1 is MDHEN and CDR2 is SYDVKM. Full variable domain (rest looked up from reference TRBV28 and TRBJ2-4): DVKVTQSSRYLVKRTGEKVFLECVQDMDHENMFWYRQDPGLGLRLIYFSYDVKMKEKGDIPEGYSVSREKKERFSLILESASTNQTSMYLCASSGTDLAKNIQYFGAGTRLSVL.